This T cell receptor (beta chain) was identified in a study of T cell responses to AZD1222 COVID-19 vaccine. Some second doses came at about 4 weeks and others at about 12 weeks; these were pooled. Remarks on this clone: What it binds is unknown.

Clones were sequenced by immunoSEQ multiplex PCR, and TCRdb holds only the in-frame ones, with some missing. Of 160,000 or so clones in the sample, 88% were seen once. General study points: Sampling captured repertoires only after the peak T cell response. Distributed over spike, vaccine-associated CD4 TCRs predominated at 160-218 and 743-854.

The sequencing here drew on peripheral blood, taken 28 days after the second AZD1222 dose. The receptor comes from an adult who received the AZD1222 COVID-19 vaccine.

Here the CDR3 reads CASSYEGAGYGYTF. The CDR3 DNA is TGTGCCAGCAGTTACGAAGGGGCTGGCTATGGCTACACCTTC. The rearrangement links TRBV6-5 to TRBJ1-2; maybe TRBD1 (5 bases). Germline loops: CDR1 MNHEY, CDR2 SVGAGI. V was pared by 2 bases and J by 4 bases, with 11 bases between. CDR3 size: 14 residues.